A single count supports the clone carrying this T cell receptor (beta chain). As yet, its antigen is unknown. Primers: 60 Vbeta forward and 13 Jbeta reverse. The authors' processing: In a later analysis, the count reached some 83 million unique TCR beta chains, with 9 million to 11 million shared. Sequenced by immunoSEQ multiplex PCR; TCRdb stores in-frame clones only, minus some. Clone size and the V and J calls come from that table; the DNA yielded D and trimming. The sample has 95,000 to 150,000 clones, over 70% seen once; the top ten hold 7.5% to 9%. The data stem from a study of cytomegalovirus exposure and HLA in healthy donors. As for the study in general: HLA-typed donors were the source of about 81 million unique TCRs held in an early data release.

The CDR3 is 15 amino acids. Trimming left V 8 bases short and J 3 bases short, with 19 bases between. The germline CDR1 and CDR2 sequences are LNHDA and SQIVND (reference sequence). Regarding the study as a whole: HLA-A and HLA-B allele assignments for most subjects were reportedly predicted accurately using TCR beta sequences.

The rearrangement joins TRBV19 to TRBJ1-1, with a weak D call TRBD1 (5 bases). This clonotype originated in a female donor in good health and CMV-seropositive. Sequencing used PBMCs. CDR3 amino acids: CASLGPGLRDTEAFF. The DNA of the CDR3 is TGTGCCAGTTTGGGACCGGGACTTCGGGACACTGAAGCTTTCTTT.